These 11 T cell receptor beta chains share one sample of origin, sequenced in a study of T cells in localized non-small cell lung cancer. Measured with immunoSEQ multiplex PCR; TCRdb has only the in-frame clones, and not every one. Here the sample spans roughly 9,600 clones, less than 95% being singletons. This specimen consisted of peripheral blood, obtained before any cancer treatment. All receptors come from a male donor aged 60 or over with stage III squamous cell lung carcinoma.

This clone has only one observation. The same CDR3 is also encoded by other DNA sequences in this sample. The chain uses TRBV20-1 and TRBJ2-5; D uncertain. This CDR3 is 11 amino acids long. Germline V gives CDR1 DFQATT, CDR2 SNEGSKA (reference sequence). V shed 2 bases and J shed 2 bases, with 3 bases lying between them. The CDR3 DNA reads TGCAGTGCTAGACCGCAAGAGACCCAGTACTTC. Encoded protein: CSARPQETQYF.

The chain recombines TRBV19 with TRBJ1-5; TRBD1 agrees at 9 bases. CDR1 is LNHDA, CDR2 SQIVND, per germline (reference sequence). The trim removed 1 base at V and 6 bases at J, leaving 4 bases unmatched. The CDR3 loop spans 15 amino acids. The CDR3 protein is CASSIGGTGFQPQHF. The CDR3 nucleotides are TGTGCCAGTAGTATAGGGGGGACAGGGTTTCAGCCCCAGCATTTT.

Only one count was recorded for this clone. The J gene is TRBJ2-1, the V gene TRBV5-1; tentative D call: TRBD2 (5 bases). The germline V gene has CDR1 SGHRS and CDR2 YFSETQ. The CDR3 extends over 14 amino acids. V shed 6 bases and J shed 8 bases, with 18 bases lying between them. The CDR3 coding sequence is TGCGCCAGCACCCGGGATCCCAACGGCGATGAGCAGTTCTTC. It yields the protein CASTRDPNGDEQFF.

The chain carries TRBV4-2 and TRBJ2-7; 10 nucleotides match TRBD1. The germline V gene encodes CDR1 LGHNA and CDR2 YNFKEQ. The V gene end was trimmed by 4 bases and the J gene end by 5 bases; junction bases not matched to a gene: 29. CDR3 length equals 22 residues. The chain's CDR3 is CASSPGVIGSSGQGISRDEQYF. CDR3 nucleotide sequence: TGTGCCAGCAGCCCTGGCGTAATTGGATCTTCGGGACAGGGGATCTCTCGGGACGAGCAGTACTTC.

The chain recombines TRBV27 with TRBJ1-1, with TRBD1 matching 8 bases. The CDR3 is 17 residues long. In germline, CDR1 is MNHEY, CDR2 SMNVEV (reference sequence). Losses at the gene ends were 5 bases for V and 3 bases for J; bases not matched to a gene: 14. The CDR3 bases are TGTGCCAGCAGTCCACGACAGGGGCCCCTTGGGGACACTGAAGCTTTCTTT. Translated, it gives CASSPRQGPLGDTEAFF.

The rearrangement uses TRBV6-5 and TRBJ1-4, with a possible D match to TRBD1 (6 bases). This CDR3 is 13 amino acids long. Germline-derived CDR1 and CDR2 are MNHEY and SVGAGI. Trimming left V 6 bases short and J 3 bases short, with 8 bases between. The CDR3 is CASSTGSNEKLFF. In DNA form, the CDR3 reads TGTGCCAGCAGCACAGGGTCTAATGAAAAACTGTTTTTT.

The chain has TRBV27 and TRBJ2-3; 7 bases map to TRBD2. The CDR3 has 13 amino acids. V lost 2 bases and J lost 4; bases outside the gene matches: 0. Germline V gives CDR1 MNHEY, CDR2 SMNVEV (reference sequence). The CDR3 bases are TGTGCCAGCAGTTTACGGGGGGCAGATACGCAGTATTTT. It codes for CASSLRGADTQYF.

This chain links TRBV25-1 with TRBJ1-6; D is perhaps TRBD1 (5 bases). The CDR3 contains 14 residues. V dropped 6 bases and J dropped 8 bases, with 14 bases sitting between them. In germline, CDR1 is MGHDK, CDR2 SYGVNS. CDR3 in DNA: TGTGCCAGCAGAGCCCCTGGGGGTTATTCACCCCTCCACTTT. Protein sequence: CASRAPGGYSPLHF.

The CDR3 loop is CASRLVPGTGAGELFF. CDR3 coding DNA: TGTGCCAGCAGGCTCGTCCCCGGGACAGGGGCCGGGGAGCTGTTTTTT. This sequence joins TRBV7-8 and TRBJ2-2; 10 bases are shared with TRBD1. The CDR3 covers 16 residues. Germline trimming cut 6 bases from V and 6 bases from J; bases unmatched to any gene: 10. Germline loops: CDR1 SGHVS, CDR2 FQNEAQ.

This chain's CDR3 is CASSSGLEKGAFF. Written as DNA, the CDR3 is TGTGCCAGCAGCTCGGGACTAGAAAAAGGAGCTTTCTTT. The chain uses TRBV5-4 and TRBJ1-1; tentatively, D is TRBD1 (5 bases). CDR3 length: 13 amino acids. Trimming took 3 bases from V and 10 from J, leaving 16 bases between them. Germline V gene lookup returns CDR1 SGHNT and CDR2 YYREEE (reference sequence).

This rearrangement joins TRBV7-9 to TRBJ2-2; D tentatively fits TRBD1 or TRBD2 (5 bases each). Trimming took 5 bases from V and 1 from J, leaving 11 bases between them. The CDR3 runs to 15 residues. The germline V gene encodes CDR1 SEHNR and CDR2 FQNEAQ (reference sequence). The CDR3 DNA reads TGTGCCAGCAGCACCTCGGGACGGAACACCGGGGAGCTGTTTTTT. Protein product: CASSTSGRNTGELFF.